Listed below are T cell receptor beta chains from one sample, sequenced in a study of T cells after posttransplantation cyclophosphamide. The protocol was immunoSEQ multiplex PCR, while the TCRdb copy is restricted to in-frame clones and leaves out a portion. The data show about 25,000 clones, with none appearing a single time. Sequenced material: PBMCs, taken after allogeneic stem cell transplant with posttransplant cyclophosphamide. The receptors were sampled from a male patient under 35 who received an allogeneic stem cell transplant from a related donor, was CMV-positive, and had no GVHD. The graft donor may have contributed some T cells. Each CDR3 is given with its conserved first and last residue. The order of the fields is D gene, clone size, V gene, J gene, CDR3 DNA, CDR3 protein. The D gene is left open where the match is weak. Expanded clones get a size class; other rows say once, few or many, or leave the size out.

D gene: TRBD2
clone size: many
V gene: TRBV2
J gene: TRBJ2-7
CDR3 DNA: TGTGCCAGCGACGTTAGCGGGAACGTTGGAAGCGAGCAGTACTTC
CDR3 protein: CASDVSGNVGSEQYF

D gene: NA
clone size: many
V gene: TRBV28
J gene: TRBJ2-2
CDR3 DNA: TGTGCCAGCAGGCGGGGAGAGGGTCCCGGGGAGCTGTTTTTT
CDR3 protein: CASRRGEGPGELFF

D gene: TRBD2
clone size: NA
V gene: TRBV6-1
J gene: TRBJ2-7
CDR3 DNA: TGTGCCAGCAGTGTCACGCGGGAGTTTTTCTACGAGCAGTACTTC
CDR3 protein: CASSVTREFFYEQYF

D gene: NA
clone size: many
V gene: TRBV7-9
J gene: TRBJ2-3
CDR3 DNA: TGTGCCAGCAGCCCACGATCCGACTCAGATACGCAGTATTTT
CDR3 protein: CASSPRSDSDTQYF

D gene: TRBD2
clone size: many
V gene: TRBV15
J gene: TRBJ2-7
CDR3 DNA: TGTGCCACCAGCAGAGATAGGAGCGGGGGGTCCTACGAGCAGTACTTC
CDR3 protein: CATSRDRSGGSYEQYF

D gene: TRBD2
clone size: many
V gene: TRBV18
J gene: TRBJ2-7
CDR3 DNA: TGTGCCAGCTCACCACTAGCGGGGGACGCCTACGAGCAGTACTTC
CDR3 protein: CASSPLAGDAYEQYF

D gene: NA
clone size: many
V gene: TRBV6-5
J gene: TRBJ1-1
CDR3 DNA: TGTGCCAGCAGTGTCAGGGTAAACACTGAAGCTTTCTTT
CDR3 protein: CASSVRVNTEAFF

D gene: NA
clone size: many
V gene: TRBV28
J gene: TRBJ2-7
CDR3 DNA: TGTGCCAGCAGTTTATCTGGGAGCTCCTACGAGCAGTACTTC
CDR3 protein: CASSLSGSSYEQYF

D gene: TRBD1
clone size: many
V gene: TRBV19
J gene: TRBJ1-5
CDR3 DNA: TGTGCCAGTAGAAGGGGACAGGGGCGCAATCAGCCCCAGCATTTT
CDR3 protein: CASRRGQGRNQPQHF

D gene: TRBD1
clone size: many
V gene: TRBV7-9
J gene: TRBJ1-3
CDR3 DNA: TGTGCCAGCAGCGAAAACAGGGGGTACGGAAACACCATATATTTT
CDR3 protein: CASSENRGYGNTIYF

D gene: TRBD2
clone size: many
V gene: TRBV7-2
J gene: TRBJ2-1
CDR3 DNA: TGTGCCAGCAGCATTCGTGGGGGGGGAAAGTTCTTC
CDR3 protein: CASSIRGGGKFF

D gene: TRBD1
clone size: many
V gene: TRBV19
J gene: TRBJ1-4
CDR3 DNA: TGTGCCAGTAGTCCTCAACGGACAGGGGTGAGAGAAAAACTGTTTTTT
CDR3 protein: CASSPQRTGVREKLFF

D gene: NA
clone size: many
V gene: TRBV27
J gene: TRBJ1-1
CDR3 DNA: TGTGCCAGCAGCCCAAGTCGTAGAAACACTGAAGCTTTCTTT
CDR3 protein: CASSPSRRNTEAFF

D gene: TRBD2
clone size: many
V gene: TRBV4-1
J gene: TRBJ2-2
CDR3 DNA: TGCGCCAGCAGCCACCTTAGCGGGGGGCCGCCGCGAACCGGGGAGCTGTTTTTT
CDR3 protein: CASSHLSGGPPRTGELFF

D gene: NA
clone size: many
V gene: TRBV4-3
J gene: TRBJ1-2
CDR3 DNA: TGCGCCAGCAGCCAAGCAGGGAAAAACTATGGCTACACCTTC
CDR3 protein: CASSQAGKNYGYTF

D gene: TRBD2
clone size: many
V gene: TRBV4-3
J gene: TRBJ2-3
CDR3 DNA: TGCGCCAGCAGCCAAGATCCTAGCGGGACAGATACGCAGTATTTT
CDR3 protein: CASSQDPSGTDTQYF

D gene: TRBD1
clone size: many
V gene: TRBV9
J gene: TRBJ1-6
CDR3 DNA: TGTGCCAGCAGCGCGGGGGACAGGGCAAATTCACCCCTCCACTTT
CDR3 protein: CASSAGDRANSPLHF

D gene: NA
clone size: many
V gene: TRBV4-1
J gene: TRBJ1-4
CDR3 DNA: TGCGCCAGCAGCCAAGAAGCGGGGAGACAAAAACTGTTTTTT
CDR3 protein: CASSQEAGRQKLFF

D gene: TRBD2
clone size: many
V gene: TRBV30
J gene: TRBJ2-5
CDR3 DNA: TGTGCCTGGACGCCTAGCGGGGGGGCCCGGGAGACCCAGTACTTC
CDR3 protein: CAWTPSGGARETQYF

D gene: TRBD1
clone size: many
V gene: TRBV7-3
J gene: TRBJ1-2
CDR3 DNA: TGTGCCAGCAGCTCCGGACAGGGCCGTGGCTACACCTTC
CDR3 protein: CASSSGQGRGYTF

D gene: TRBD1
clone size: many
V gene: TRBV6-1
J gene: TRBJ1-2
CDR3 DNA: TGTGCCAGCAGTCCGACAGGGGGTGGTTATGGCTACACCTTC
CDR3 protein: CASSPTGGGYGYTF

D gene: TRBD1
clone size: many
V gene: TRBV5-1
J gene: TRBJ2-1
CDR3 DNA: TGCGCCAGCAGCTTTCAGGGGGCGGTTGAGCAGTTCTTC
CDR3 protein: CASSFQGAVEQFF

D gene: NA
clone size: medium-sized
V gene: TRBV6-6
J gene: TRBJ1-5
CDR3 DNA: TGTGCCAGCACCGTTACAGGGTCCAATCAGCCCCAGCATTTT
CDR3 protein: CASTVTGSNQPQHF

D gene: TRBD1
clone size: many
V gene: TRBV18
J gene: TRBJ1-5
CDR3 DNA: TGTGCCAGCTCACCCCCAGGGGGTCAGCCCCAGCATTTT
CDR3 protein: CASSPPGGQPQHF

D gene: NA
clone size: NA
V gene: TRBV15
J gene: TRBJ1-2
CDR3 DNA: TGTGCCACCAGCAGAGATTTGGCACCAATCTATGGCTACACCTTC
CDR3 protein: CATSRDLAPIYGYTF

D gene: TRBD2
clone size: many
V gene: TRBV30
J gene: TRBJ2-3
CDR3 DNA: TGTGCCTGGAGTGTAGCGGGGGGCGTAGATACGCAGTATTTT
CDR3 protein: CAWSVAGGVDTQYF

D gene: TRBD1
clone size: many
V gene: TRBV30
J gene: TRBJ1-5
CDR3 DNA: TGTGCCTGGAGTACGGGACAGGGGAATCAGCCCCAGCATTTT
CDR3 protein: CAWSTGQGNQPQHF

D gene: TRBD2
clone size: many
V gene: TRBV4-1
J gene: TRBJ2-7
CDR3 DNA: TGCGCCAGCAGCCCGGACCTAGCGGAAGCCTACGAGCAGTACTTC
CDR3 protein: CASSPDLAEAYEQYF

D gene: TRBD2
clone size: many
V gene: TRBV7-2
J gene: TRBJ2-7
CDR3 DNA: TGTGCCAGCAGTTATAGCGGGCCCTCCTACGAGCAGTACTTC
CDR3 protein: CASSYSGPSYEQYF

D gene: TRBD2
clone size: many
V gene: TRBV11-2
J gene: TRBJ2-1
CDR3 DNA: TGTGCCAGCATCAGTCAGCGGGGGGCCTACAATGAGCAGTTCTTC
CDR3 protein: CASISQRGAYNEQFF

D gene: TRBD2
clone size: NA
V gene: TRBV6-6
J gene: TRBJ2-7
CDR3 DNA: TGTGCCAGCAGGGGCCTACGGGGGGGCCTAACTCTCGAGCAGTACTTC
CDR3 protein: CASRGLRGGLTLEQYF

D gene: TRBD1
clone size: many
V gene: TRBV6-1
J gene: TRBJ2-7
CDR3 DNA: TGTGCCATCGGGACAGGCCACTACGAGCAGTACTTC
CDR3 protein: CAIGTGHYEQYF

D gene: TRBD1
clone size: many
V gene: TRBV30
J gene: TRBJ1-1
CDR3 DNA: TGTGCCTGGAGTATGACAGGGCTTGAAGCTTTCTTT
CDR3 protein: CAWSMTGLEAFF

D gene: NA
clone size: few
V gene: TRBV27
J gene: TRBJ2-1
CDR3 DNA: TGTGCCAGCAGCTCTATCGCGTCCTACAATGAGCAGTTCTTC
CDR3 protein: CASSSIASYNEQFF

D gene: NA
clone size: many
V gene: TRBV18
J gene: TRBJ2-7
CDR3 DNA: TGTGCCAGCTCACCGGACACGATCTCCTACGAGCAGTACTTC
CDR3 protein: CASSPDTISYEQYF

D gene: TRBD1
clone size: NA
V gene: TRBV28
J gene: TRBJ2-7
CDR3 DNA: TGTGCCAGCAGTCTGGGCAGGACAGGGGGGATCTACGAGCAGTACTTC
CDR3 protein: CASSLGRTGGIYEQYF

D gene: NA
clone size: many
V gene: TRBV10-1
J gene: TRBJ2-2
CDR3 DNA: TGCGCCAGCATCGGACTGAACACCGGGGAGCTGTTTTTT
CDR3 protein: CASIGLNTGELFF

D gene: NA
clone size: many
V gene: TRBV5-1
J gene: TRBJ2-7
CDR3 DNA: TGCGCCAGCAGCTTGCCTCTTGGCTTCGAGCAGTACTTC
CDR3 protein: CASSLPLGFEQYF

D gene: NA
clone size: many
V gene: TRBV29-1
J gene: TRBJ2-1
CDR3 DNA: TGCAGCGTTGAAGAAGGGACATTTGAACAGCACGTCAAGAATGAGCAGTTCTTC
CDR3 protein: CSVEEGTFEQHVKNEQFF

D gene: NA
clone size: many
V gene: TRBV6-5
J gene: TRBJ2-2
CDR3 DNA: TGTGCCAGCAGTTACTCTGTTCCAGGGGATACCGGGGAGCTGTTTTTT
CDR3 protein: CASSYSVPGDTGELFF

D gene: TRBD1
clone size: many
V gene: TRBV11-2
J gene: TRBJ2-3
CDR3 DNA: TGTGCCACCCGACAGGGCTCTGTTTTTACGCAGTATTTT
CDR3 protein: CATRQGSVFTQYF

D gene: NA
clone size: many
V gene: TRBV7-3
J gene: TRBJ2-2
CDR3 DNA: TGTGCCAGCAGCCTACAGCCTAACACCGGGGAGCTGTTTTTT
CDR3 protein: CASSLQPNTGELFF

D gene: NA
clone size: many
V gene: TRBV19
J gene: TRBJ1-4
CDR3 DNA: TGTGCCAGTAGTGAGGACAGCTTAATGGAAAAACTGTTTTTT
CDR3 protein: CASSEDSLMEKLFF

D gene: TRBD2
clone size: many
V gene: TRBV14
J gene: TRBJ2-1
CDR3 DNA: TGTGCCAGCAGCCAAGAGATAGCGGGGGGGTACAATGAGCAGTTCTTC
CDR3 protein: CASSQEIAGGYNEQFF

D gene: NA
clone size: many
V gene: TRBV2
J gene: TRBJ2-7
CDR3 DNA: TGTGCCAGCAGTCCCCCAGCGACGAGAGAGCAGTACTTC
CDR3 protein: CASSPPATREQYF

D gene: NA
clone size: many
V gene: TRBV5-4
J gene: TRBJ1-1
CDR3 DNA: TGTGCCAGCAGCTTGGGCGGGGGGACTGAAGCTTTCTTT
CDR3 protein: CASSLGGGTEAFF

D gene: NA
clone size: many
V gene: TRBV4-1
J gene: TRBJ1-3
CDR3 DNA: TGCGCCAGCAGCCAAGAACCACAGCTCTCTGGAAACACCATATATTTT
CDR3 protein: CASSQEPQLSGNTIYF

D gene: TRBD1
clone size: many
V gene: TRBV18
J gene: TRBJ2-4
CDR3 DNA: TGTGCCAGCTCACCCTACGGTACAGGGGGGTTGGACATTCAGTACTTC
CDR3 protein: CASSPYGTGGLDIQYF

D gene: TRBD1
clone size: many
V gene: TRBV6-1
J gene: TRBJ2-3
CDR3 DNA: TGTGCCAGCAGTGAAGTAGTAGGGGGCAGAGGGACAGATACGCAGTATTTT
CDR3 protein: CASSEVVGGRGTDTQYF

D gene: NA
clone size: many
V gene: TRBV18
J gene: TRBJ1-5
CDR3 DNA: TGTGCCAGCTCACCAGGAATTCAGGGAAGCAATCAGCCCCAGCATTTT
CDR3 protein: CASSPGIQGSNQPQHF

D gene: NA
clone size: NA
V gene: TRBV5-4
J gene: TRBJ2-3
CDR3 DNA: TGTGCCAGCAGCTTGGGTCTAGCTCTCGATACGCAGTATTTT
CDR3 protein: CASSLGLALDTQYF

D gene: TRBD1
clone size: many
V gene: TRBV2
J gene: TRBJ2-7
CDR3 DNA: TGTGCCAGCAGTTATGACAGGGCGCCCGGGCACGAGCAGTACTTC
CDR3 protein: CASSYDRAPGHEQYF

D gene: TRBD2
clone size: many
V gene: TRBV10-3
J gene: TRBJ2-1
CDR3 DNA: TGTGCCATGAAGGGACTAGCGAGCAATGAGCAGTTCTTC
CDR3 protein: CAMKGLASNEQFF

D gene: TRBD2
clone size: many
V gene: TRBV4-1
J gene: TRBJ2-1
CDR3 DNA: TGCGCCAGCACCTCACTAGCGGGGGTCGACAATGAGCAGTTCTTC
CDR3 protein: CASTSLAGVDNEQFF

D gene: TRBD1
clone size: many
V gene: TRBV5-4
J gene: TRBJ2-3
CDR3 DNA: TGTGCCAGCATGCCCCCGGGACAGTCTGCCGTAGATACGCAGTATTTT
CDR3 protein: CASMPPGQSAVDTQYF

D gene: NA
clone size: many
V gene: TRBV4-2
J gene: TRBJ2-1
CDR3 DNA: TGTGCCAGCAGCCAATCGGGAGTCGGGTACAATGAGCAGTTCTTC
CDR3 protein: CASSQSGVGYNEQFF

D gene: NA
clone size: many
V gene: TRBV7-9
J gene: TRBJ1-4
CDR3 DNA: TGTGCCAGCAGCTCCGTTTTTGGGCAGGCCAAGGAAAAACTGTTTTTT
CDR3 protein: CASSSVFGQAKEKLFF

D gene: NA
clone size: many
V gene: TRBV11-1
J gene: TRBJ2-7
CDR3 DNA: TGTGCCAGCAGCTTACCGGGTCGCTACGAGCAGTACTTC
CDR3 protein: CASSLPGRYEQYF

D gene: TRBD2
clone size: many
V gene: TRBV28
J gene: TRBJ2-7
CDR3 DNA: TGTGCCAGCAGTTTGGGACTAGCCCACTACGAGCAGTACTTC
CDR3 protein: CASSLGLAHYEQYF